This T cell receptor beta chain was observed in a study of cytomegalovirus exposure and HLA in healthy donors. Study-wide results and limits: TCR beta V- and J-gene trimming, according to a later analysis, was linked to a missense DCLRE1C variant.

In the PCR, 60 Vbeta and 13 Jbeta primers were used. TCRdb's table, derived via immunoSEQ multiplex PCR, lists solely in-frame clones and lacks some. The sample shows about 31,000 clones, about 60% of them seen only once. The CDR3 has 15 residues. Trimming at V came to 4 bases and at J to 0 bases, leaving 6 bases not matched to a gene. Germline V gene lookup returns CDR1 SQVTM and CDR2 ANQGSEA. Of note for this clone: Its antigen is undetermined.

The receptor was isolated from a man aged 45-65 years in good health and CMV-seropositive. This sequence joins TRBV29-1 and TRBJ2-1, with TRBD2 matching 7 bases. Sequencing used PBMCs. In nucleotides, the CDR3 is TGCAGCGTTGGAAGGGACTACATCTCCTACAATGAGCAGTTCTTC. Translation: CSVGRDYISYNEQFF.